These T cell receptor beta chains were read from a single sample in a study of CD4 T cells in relation to SARS-CoV-2 and coronaviruses. Profiling relied on immunoSEQ multiplex PCR, and the TCRdb table lists in-frame clones only, not all of them. The sample comprises 12,000 or so clones, less than 70% of which are singletons, and under 9% rests with the top ten. The antigens of these receptors remain unknown. Sequencing was carried out using CD4+ T cells from PBMCs, cultured in vitro. The receptors here all came from a human donor in good health. Both conserved end residues are part of each CDR3. The D gene is left open where the match is weak. The listing skips clone size in some rows; elsewhere it reads once, few, many or a size class.

TRBJ2-3	TRBD2	-	TRBV5-5	TGTGCCAGCAGCTTGGCCCCGCTAGCGGGAGGAGATACGCAGTATTTT	CASSLAPLAGGDTQYF
TRBJ2-1	TRBD2	-	TRBV6-5	TGTGCCAGCATCCATAGCGGGCCCTACAATGAGCAGTTCTTC	CASIHSGPYNEQFF
TRBJ2-1	TRBD2	-	TRBV24-1	TGTGCCACCAGTGACACCGGGACTAGCGGGATTGAGCAGTTCTTC	CATSDTGTSGIEQFF
TRBJ2-3	-	-	TRBV6-5	TGTGCCAGCAGTCCAGGGCAATCCCACACAGATACGCAGTATTTT	CASSPGQSHTDTQYF
TRBJ1-1	-	-	TRBV24-1	TGTGCCACCAGTGCCGACAGTCGGGAAGCTTTCTTT	CATSADSREAFF
TRBJ2-7	-	-	TRBV6-1	TGTGCCAGCAGTGAAGCGCAGACTACGGGGAATTACTTC	CASSEAQTTGNYF
TRBJ2-3	-	-	TRBV5-6	TGTGCCAGCAGCTTGGCCGGGATTAGCACAGATACGCAGTATTTT	CASSLAGISTDTQYF
TRBJ2-1	-	-	TRBV5-1	TGCGCCAGCAGCCGCGGGACCGATCACAATGAGCAGTTCTTC	CASSRGTDHNEQFF
TRBJ1-6	-	-	TRBV4-1	TGCGCCAGCAGCCGAACATTCGGGTCACCCCTCCACTTT	CASSRTFGSPLHF
TRBJ1-6	-	-	TRBV6-4	TGTGCCAGCAGTGTCGACAGTTTCGCTTCACCCCTCCACTTT	CASSVDSFASPLHF
TRBJ1-1	-	-	TRBV2	TGTGCCAGCAGAGGGGTGAACACTGAAGCTTTCTTT	CASRGVNTEAFF
TRBJ2-7	TRBD2	-	TRBV28	TGTGCCAGCTCGTACGTAAGCGGGGGGGAGCAGTACTTC	CASSYVSGGEQYF
TRBJ2-2	TRBD2	-	TRBV7-2	TGTGCCAGCAGCCCTCGACTAGCGGGCACCGGGGAGCTGTTTTTT	CASSPRLAGTGELFF
TRBJ1-5	-	few	TRBV6-1	TGTGCCAGCAGTGATTCCAGGGACGGTCCCCAGCATTTT	CASSDSRDGPQHF
TRBJ2-3	-	-	TRBV7-9	TGTGCCAGCAGCCAGGGGAGCACAGATACGCAGTATTTT	CASSQGSTDTQYF
TRBJ2-1	TRBD1	-	TRBV11-2	TGTGCCAGCAGCCACGGACAGGGATTACAGTTCTTC	CASSHGQGLQFF
TRBJ2-1	-	-	TRBV9	TGTGCCAGCAGCGTAGGGTACTCCTACAATGAGCAGTTCTTC	CASSVGYSYNEQFF
TRBJ2-7	TRBD1	-	TRBV7-2	TGTGCCAGCAGACCGGGTCTAGGACAGGGGTCCGACGAGCAGTACTTC	CASRPGLGQGSDEQYF
TRBJ2-7	TRBD1	-	TRBV6-1	TGTGCCAGCAGTGAACCGGGACAGGGGGGCGAGCAGTACTTC	CASSEPGQGGEQYF
TRBJ2-3	-	few	TRBV3-1/TRBV3-2	TGTGCCAGCAGCCAAGTTGGGGCTGGTAGGACGCAGTATTTT	CASSQVGAGRTQYF
TRBJ2-2	TRBD1	few	TRBV5-1	TGCGCCAGCAGCACACGACAGGGTAACACCGGGGAGCTGTTTTTT	CASSTRQGNTGELFF
TRBJ1-5	TRBD1	few	TRBV27	TGTGCCAGCAGCCGGGGGGACAGCTTCAATCAGCCCCAGCATTTT	CASSRGDSFNQPQHF
TRBJ2-3	-	-	TRBV11-2	TGTGCCAGCAGCTTAGTTCGGCAGGACATCGGAGATACGCAGTATTTT	CASSLVRQDIGDTQYF
TRBJ1-5	-	-	TRBV10-3	TGTGCCATCAGTGCGTCAGAAAGGCTTAGCAATCAGCCCCAGCATTTT	CAISASERLSNQPQHF
TRBJ2-2	-	-	TRBV3-1/TRBV3-2	TGTGCCAGCAGCCCTATATCGAGGGCGGGCGGGACCGGGGAGCTGTTTTTT	CASSPISRAGGTGELFF
TRBJ2-7	TRBD2	-	TRBV14	TGTGCCAGCAGCCAAGGGGAGGGACCACCGAACTACGAGCAGTACTTC	CASSQGEGPPNYEQYF
TRBJ2-5	-	once	TRBV11-3	TGTGCCAGCAGCCGTGGGGGGGGCGTGGAGACCCAGTACTTC	CASSRGGGVETQYF
TRBJ2-7	TRBD1	-	TRBV27	TGTGCCAGCAGTCCTCGGGACAGGTCACCCGAGCAGTACTTC	CASSPRDRSPEQYF
TRBJ2-2	TRBD2	-	TRBV18	TGTGCCAGCTCACCACGGAGCGGGAGAGATACCGGGGAGCTGTTTTTT	CASSPRSGRDTGELFF
TRBJ2-2	TRBD1	-	TRBV5-1	TGCGCCAGCAGCTTGGGACAGGGGTCTACCGGGGAGCTGTTTTTT	CASSLGQGSTGELFF
TRBJ2-1	TRBD2	-	TRBV7-9	TGTGCCAGCAGCTCGTCCAGACTAGCGGGGGCCTCGTATGAGCAGTTCTTC	CASSSSRLAGASYEQFF
TRBJ2-3	-	-	TRBV5-5	TGTGCCAGCAGCTTGGGAGGTATACTCTCGGATACGCAGTATTTT	CASSLGGILSDTQYF
TRBJ1-2	-	-	TRBV3-1/TRBV3-2	TGTGCCAGCAGCCAAGGAGGTACTCGTGGCTACACCTTC	CASSQGGTRGYTF
TRBJ1-5	-	-	TRBV25-1	TGTGCCAGCAGTGGGGGGGCAGTTCAGCCCCAGCATTTT	CASSGGAVQPQHF
TRBJ2-3	TRBD2	-	TRBV5-1	TGCGCCAGCAGCTTGTTGGATCGGGGAGCGGGAGAGGTTCCCGATACGCAGTATTTT	CASSLLDRGAGEVPDTQYF
TRBJ2-7	TRBD1	-	TRBV4-1	TGCGCCAGCAGCCAAGAGTTGTTGGGACAGGGAACCTACGAGCAGTACTTC	CASSQELLGQGTYEQYF
TRBJ2-7	-	-	TRBV10-3	TGTGCCATCAGTGAGTCGGACGAGCAGTACTTC	CAISESDEQYF
TRBJ2-7	TRBD2	-	TRBV5-1	TGCGCCAGCAGCTTGGCCGGTGGACTAGCCTACGAGCAGTACTTC	CASSLAGGLAYEQYF
TRBJ1-5	-	-	TRBV30	TGTGCCTGGAGTGTCGGGCGTAGGGGATTTCAGCCCCAGCATTTT	CAWSVGRRGFQPQHF
TRBJ2-3	-	-	TRBV19	TGTGCCAGTAGTATAGCAGCGGCAGATACGCAGTATTTT	CASSIAAADTQYF
TRBJ1-5	-	-	TRBV20-1	TGCAGTGGACATGGGGCGAATGGCCAGCATTTT	CSGHGANGQHF
TRBJ1-1	TRBD1	-	TRBV5-1	TGCGCCAGCAGCAGTCCCGGGACAGGGGAGAGGAGCGCTGAAGCTTTCTTT	CASSSPGTGERSAEAFF
TRBJ2-2	TRBD1	-	TRBV2	TGTGCCAACGACAGGGGCGCCGGGGAGCTGTTTTTT	CANDRGAGELFF
TRBJ1-4	-	few	TRBV30	TGTGCCTGGAGTGCCTCAGAGGGGGAAAAACTGTTTTTT	CAWSASEGEKLFF
TRBJ1-5	-	-	TRBV27	TGTGCCAGTAGGGGACACTCCGATCAGCCCCAGCATTTT	CASRGHSDQPQHF
TRBJ2-3	-	-	TRBV7-6	TGTGCCAGCAGCTTAGGTTCTAGCGTTCGCACAGATACGCAGTATTTT	CASSLGSSVRTDTQYF
TRBJ2-7	-	-	TRBV9	TGTGCCAGCAGCGTAGGGGGTAGCCCGTCCTACGAGCAGTACTTC	CASSVGGSPSYEQYF
TRBJ1-5	-	few	TRBV19	TGTGCCAGTAGTCCCTTCTGGGGGAGCAATCAGCCCCAGCATTTT	CASSPFWGSNQPQHF
TRBJ1-6	-	-	TRBV27	TGTGCCAGCAGTCTCACAAATTATAATTCACCCCTCCACTTT	CASSLTNYNSPLHF
TRBJ2-1	-	-	TRBV3-1/TRBV3-2	TGTGCCAGCAGCCAAGAGGCTTTGGGACGCGGGCAGTTCTTC	CASSQEALGRGQFF
TRBJ1-4	-	-	TRBV10-3	TGTGCCAGCAGGGTTTCCCCAAACGATGAAAAACTGTTTTTT	CASRVSPNDEKLFF
TRBJ2-7	-	-	TRBV23-1	TGCGCCAGCAGTCATTCCCCGAGTTCAGAATACTACGAGCAGTACTTC	CASSHSPSSEYYEQYF
TRBJ1-6	-	-	TRBV7-6	TGTGCCAGCAGCTATTCTACACCTAAAGGTCATAATTCACCCCTCCACTTT	CASSYSTPKGHNSPLHF